The TCR beta chain described here comes from a study of tissue T cells after allogeneic stem cell transplantation. The study's findings and limits: This small cohort was clinically heterogeneous, and sampling depth was a limitation.

Clones were read by immunoSEQ multiplex PCR, and TCRdb kept only the in-frame ones, dropping some. The table includes more than 2,500 clones, over 40% detected once. The time point: mouse harvest day 14 after allogeneic transplant. Each mouse received 10^7 T-cell-depleted marrow cells plus 10^6 splenic CD5+ T cells by tail vein. The CDR3 has 14 residues. With 6 bases clipped from V and 2 bases from J, the junction kept 3 bases outside the gene matches. The V gene's germline CDR1 is SGHSA and CDR2 FRNQAP. The sample holds a few counts of this clone. The antigen is not known. The germline and genes are mouse ones. The read halts 1 residue ahead of the CDR3 end, with the missing end drawn from the germline J gene.

Material for sequencing was gut tissue. V is TRBV16 and J is TRBJ1-3; 8 bases match TRBD1. The clonotype comes from a female BALB/c mouse given C57BL/6 T cells with graft-versus-host disease after an allogeneic hematopoietic cell transplant. The part of the CDR3 DNA that was read is TGTGCAAGCAGAAGGACAGGGCCTGGAAATACGCTCTAT. Amino acids: CASRRTGPGNTLY. The whole CDR3 region reads CASRRTGPGNTLYF.